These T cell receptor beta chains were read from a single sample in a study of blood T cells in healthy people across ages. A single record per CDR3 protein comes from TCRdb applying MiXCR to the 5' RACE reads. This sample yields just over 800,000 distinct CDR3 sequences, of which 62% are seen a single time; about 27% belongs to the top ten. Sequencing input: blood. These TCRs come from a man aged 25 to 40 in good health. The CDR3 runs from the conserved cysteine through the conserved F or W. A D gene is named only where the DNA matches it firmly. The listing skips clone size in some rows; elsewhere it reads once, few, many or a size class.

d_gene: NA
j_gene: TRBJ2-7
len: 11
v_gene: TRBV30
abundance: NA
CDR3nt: TGTGCCTGGAGTTCCGGGAGTCAGCAGTACTTC
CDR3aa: CAWSSGSQQYF

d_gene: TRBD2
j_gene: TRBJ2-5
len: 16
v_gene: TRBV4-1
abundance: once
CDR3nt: TGCGCCAGCGGCCAAACTTGGACTAGATCTTATGAGACCCAGTACTTC
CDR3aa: CASGQTWTRSYETQYF

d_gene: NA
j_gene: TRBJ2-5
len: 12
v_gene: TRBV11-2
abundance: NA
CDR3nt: TGTGCCAGCAGCTTAATGCAAGAGACCCAGTACTTC
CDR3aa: CASSLMQETQYF

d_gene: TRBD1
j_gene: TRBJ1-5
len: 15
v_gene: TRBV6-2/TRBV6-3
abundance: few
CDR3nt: TGTGCCAGCCGCCAACTACAGGGGTCTCGTCAGCCCCAGCATTTT
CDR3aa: CASRQLQGSRQPQHF

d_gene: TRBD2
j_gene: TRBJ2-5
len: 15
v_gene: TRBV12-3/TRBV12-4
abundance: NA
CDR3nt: TGTGCCAGCAGTACCCAAGGACTAGCGCAAGAGACCCAGTACTTC
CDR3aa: CASSTQGLAQETQYF

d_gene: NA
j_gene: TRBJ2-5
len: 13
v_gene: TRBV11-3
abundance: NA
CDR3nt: TGTGCCAGCAGCCCTCTGGCCGGAGGGACCCAGTACTTC
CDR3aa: CASSPLAGGTQYF

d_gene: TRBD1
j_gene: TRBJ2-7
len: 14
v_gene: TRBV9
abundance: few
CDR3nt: TGTGCCAGCAGCGGTCCGGGACAGACCTACGAGCAGTACTTC
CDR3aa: CASSGPGQTYEQYF

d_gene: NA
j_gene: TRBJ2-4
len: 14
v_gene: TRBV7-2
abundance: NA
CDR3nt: TGTGCCAGCAGCTTAGCGGATAACAAAAACATTCAGTACTTC
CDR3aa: CASSLADNKNIQYF

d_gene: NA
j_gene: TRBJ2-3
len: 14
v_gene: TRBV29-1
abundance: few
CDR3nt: TGCAGCGTTGTTTTAGCAATTACCACAGATACGCAGTATTTT
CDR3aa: CSVVLAITTDTQYF

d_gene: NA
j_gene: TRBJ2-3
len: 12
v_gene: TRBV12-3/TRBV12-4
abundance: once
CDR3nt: TGTGCCAGCAAGGCAGCCACAGATACGCAGTATTTT
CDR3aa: CASKAATDTQYF

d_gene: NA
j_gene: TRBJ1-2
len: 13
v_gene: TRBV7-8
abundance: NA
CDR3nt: TGTGCCAGCAGCTTGGCGGGGCCCCGGGGCTACACCTTC
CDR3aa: CASSLAGPRGYTF

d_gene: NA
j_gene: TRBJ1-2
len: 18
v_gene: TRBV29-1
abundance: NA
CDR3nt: TGCAGCGTTGAAGATGGTGGGGGGATCAGTCCCTTTAACTATGGCTACACCTTC
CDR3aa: CSVEDGGGISPFNYGYTF

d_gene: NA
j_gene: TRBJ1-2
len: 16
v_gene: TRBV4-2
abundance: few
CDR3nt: TGTGCCAGCACCCTTTTCCAAGACAGCGATAACTATGGCTACACCTTC
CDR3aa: CASTLFQDSDNYGYTF

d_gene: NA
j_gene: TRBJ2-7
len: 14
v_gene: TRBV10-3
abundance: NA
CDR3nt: TGTGCCATCAGGGAAGGGGTCAAGGTAGACGAGCAGTACTTC
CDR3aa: CAIREGVKVDEQYF

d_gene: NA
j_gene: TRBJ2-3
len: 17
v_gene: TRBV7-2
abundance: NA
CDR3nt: TGTGCCAGCAGCCCGCGGGGTAGCGCAACCCTCACGGATACGCAGTATTTT
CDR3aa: CASSPRGSATLTDTQYF

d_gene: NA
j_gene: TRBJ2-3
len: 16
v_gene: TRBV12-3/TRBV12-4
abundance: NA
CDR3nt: TGTGCCAGCAGTTTAACGGGACGCCTGACAGCAGATACGCAGTATTTT
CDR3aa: CASSLTGRLTADTQYF

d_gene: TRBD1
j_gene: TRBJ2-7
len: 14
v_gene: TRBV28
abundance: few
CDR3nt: TGTGCCAGCCTCCCGGGACAGGTCTCCTACGAGCAGTACTTC
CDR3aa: CASLPGQVSYEQYF

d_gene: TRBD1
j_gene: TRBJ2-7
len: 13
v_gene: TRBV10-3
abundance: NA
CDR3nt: TGTGCCATCTCAAGGGGACAGAGCTACGAGCAGTACTTC
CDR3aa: CAISRGQSYEQYF

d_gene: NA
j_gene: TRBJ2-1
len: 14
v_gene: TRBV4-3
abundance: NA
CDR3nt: TGCGCCAGCAGCCACGAGTGGCAGCTCAATGAGCAGTTCTTC
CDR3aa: CASSHEWQLNEQFF

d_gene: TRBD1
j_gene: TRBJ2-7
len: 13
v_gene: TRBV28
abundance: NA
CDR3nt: TGTGCCAGCCGGGACAGGGGTTCCAACGAGCAGTACTTC
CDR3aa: CASRDRGSNEQYF

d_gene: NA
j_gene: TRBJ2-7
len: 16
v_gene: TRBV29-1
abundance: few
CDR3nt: TGCAGCGCTCTGACCGATTACCGGGACGGTACCTACGAGCAGTACTTC
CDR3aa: CSALTDYRDGTYEQYF

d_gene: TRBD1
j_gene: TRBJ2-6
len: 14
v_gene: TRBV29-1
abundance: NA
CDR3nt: TGCAGCGTAGAGACAGGGGCCGGGGCCAACGTCCTGACTTTC
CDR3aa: CSVETGAGANVLTF

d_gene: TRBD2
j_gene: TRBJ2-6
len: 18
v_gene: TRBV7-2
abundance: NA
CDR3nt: TGTGCCAGCAGCTTAGCGTCGGCCGGGGGGTCTGGGGCCAACGTCCTGACTTTC
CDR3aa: CASSLASAGGSGANVLTF

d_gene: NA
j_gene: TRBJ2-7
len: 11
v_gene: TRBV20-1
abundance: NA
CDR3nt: TGCAGTGCTACGTTTTCCTACGAGCAGTACTTC
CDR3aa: CSATFSYEQYF